This is a list of T cell receptor beta chains from one sample in a study of graft-versus-host responses after intestinal transplantation. Data came from immunoSEQ multiplex PCR; TCRdb stores just in-frame clones and leaves some out. The data show 40,000 to 45,000 clones, about 95% seen once. The antigens of these receptors remain unknown. The material sequenced was unstimulated CD8+ T cells sorted from spleen or lymph node cells, taken before transplant. These receptors came from a human donor who was the organ donor for an intestinal transplant. The CDR3 runs from the conserved cysteine through the conserved F or W. The D gene is left open where the match is weak. A clone size is listed for some rows: how often the clone was seen (once, few, many), or a class if it is expanded.

abundance,j_gene,d_gene,v_gene,CDR3nt,CDR3aa
-,TRBJ1-1,-,TRBV7-2,TGTGCCAGCAGCTCCCAGGGGACTGAAGCTTTCTTT,CASSSQGTEAFF
-,TRBJ2-3,-,TRBV29-1,TGCAGCGTTGTAGGTACCTCTGCGGATACGCAGTATTTT,CSVVGTSADTQYF
once,TRBJ2-3,-,TRBV4-3,TGCGCCAGCAGCCAAGATTGGAGGCGTGGCACAGATACGCAGTATTTT,CASSQDWRRGTDTQYF
-,TRBJ1-1,-,TRBV6-6,TGTGCCAGCAGTTACGCAGGGAACACTGAAGCTTTCTTT,CASSYAGNTEAFF
-,TRBJ2-2,TRBD2,TRBV2,TGTGCCAGCAGTGAACTAGCGGGGGGGCCCGGGGAGCTGTTTTTT,CASSELAGGPGELFF
-,TRBJ2-1,-,TRBV5-4,TGTGCCAGCAGCCTCGGGCGGAATGAGCAGTTCTTC,CASSLGRNEQFF
-,TRBJ2-7,TRBD2,TRBV11-2,TGTGCCAGCAGCTTCGGCGGGGGGTACTCCTACGAGCAGTACTTC,CASSFGGGYSYEQYF
-,TRBJ2-7,TRBD2,TRBV2,TGTGCCAGCAGTGAGTATCTTGCGGGAGACTACGAGCAGTACTTC,CASSEYLAGDYEQYF
-,TRBJ2-7,-,TRBV28,TGTGCCAGCAGTTTTAGGGGGGCCAGGGTCTACGAGCAGTACTTC,CASSFRGARVYEQYF
-,TRBJ2-1,-,TRBV5-6,TGTGCCAGCAGCTCAACTTACAATGAGCAGTTCTTC,CASSSTYNEQFF
-,TRBJ2-5,TRBD1,TRBV27,TGTGCCAGCAGCGCAAGATCGACAGGGCCGAACCAAGAGACCCAGTACTTC,CASSARSTGPNQETQYF
-,TRBJ1-2,-,TRBV4-1,TGCGCCAGCAGCCAAGGGGCCCATGCTAACTATGGCTACACCTTC,CASSQGAHANYGYTF
-,TRBJ1-1,-,TRBV19,TGTGCCAGTAGTTCGGGACCGAACACTGAAGCTTTCTTT,CASSSGPNTEAFF
-,TRBJ2-1,TRBD2,TRBV4-2,TGTGCCAGCAGCCAAGGGGCAGCGGGGGAGTACAATGAGCAGTTCTTC,CASSQGAAGEYNEQFF
-,TRBJ2-3,TRBD1,TRBV6-1,TGTGCCAGCAGTGAAAGGGAGACAGGGTTCGACGCAGATACGCAGTATTTT,CASSERETGFDADTQYF